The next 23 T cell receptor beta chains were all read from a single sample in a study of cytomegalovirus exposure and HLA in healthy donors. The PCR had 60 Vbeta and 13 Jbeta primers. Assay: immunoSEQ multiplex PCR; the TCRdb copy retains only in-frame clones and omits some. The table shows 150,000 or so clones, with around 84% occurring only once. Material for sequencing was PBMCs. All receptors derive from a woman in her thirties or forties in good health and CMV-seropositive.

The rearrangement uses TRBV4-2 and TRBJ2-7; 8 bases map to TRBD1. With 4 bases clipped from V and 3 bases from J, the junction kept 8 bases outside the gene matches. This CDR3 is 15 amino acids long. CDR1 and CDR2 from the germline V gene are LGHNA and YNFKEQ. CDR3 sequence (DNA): TGTGCCAGCAGCCCAACGACAGGGGCGAACTACGAGCAGTACTTC. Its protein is CASSPTTGANYEQYF.

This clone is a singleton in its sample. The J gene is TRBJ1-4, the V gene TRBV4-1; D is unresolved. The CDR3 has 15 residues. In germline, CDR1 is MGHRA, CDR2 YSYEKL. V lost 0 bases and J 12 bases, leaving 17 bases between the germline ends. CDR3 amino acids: CASSQDRGATIELFF. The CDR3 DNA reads TGCGCCAGCAGCCAAGATCGGGGAGCCACAATCGAACTGTTTTTT.

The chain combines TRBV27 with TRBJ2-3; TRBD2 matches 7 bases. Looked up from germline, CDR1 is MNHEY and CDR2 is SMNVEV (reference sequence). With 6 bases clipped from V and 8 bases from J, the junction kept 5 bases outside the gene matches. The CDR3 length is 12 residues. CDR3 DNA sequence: TGTGCCAGCAGCCCGGGGGGAAGTACGCAGTATTTT. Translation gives CASSPGGSTQYF.

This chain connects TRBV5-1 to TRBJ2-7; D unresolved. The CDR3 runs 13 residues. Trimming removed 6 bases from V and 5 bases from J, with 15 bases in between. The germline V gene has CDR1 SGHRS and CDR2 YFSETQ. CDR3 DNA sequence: TGCGCCAGCACCCAGGCCCCCCGCGACGAGCAGTACTTC. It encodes CASTQAPRDEQYF.

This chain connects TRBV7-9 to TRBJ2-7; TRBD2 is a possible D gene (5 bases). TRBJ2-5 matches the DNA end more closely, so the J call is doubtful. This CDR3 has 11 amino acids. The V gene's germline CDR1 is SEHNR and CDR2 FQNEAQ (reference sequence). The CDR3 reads CASSSGETQYF. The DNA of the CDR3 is TGTGCCAGCAGCTCGGGGGAGACCCAGTACTTC.

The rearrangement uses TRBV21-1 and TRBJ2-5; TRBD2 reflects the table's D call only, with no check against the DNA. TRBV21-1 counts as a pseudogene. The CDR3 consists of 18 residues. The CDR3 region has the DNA TGTGCCAGCAGCAAAGAGAGGACTAGCGGGAGGGTTCTGGAGACCCAGTACTTC. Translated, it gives CASSKERTSGRVLETQYF.

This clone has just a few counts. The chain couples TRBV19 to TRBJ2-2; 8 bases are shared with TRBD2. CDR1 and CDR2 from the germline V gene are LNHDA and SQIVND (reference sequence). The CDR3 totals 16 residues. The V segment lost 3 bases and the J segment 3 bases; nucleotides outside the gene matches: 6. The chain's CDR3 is CASSISGLAHTGELFF. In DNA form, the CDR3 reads TGTGCCAGTAGTATTTCCGGACTAGCCCACACCGGGGAGCTGTTTTTT.

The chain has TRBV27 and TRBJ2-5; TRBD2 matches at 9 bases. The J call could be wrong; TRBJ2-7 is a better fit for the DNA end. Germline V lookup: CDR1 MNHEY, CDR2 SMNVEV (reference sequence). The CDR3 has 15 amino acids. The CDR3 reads CASSLAGGPSGEQYF. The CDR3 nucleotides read TGTGCCAGCAGTTTAGCGGGAGGGCCATCAGGCGAGCAGTACTTC.

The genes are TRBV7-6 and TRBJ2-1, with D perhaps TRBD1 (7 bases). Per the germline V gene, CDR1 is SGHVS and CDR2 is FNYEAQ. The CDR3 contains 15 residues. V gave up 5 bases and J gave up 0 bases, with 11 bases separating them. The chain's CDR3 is CASSPQGGSYNEQFF. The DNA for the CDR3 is TGTGCCAGCAGCCCGCAGGGGGGCTCCTACAATGAGCAGTTCTTC.

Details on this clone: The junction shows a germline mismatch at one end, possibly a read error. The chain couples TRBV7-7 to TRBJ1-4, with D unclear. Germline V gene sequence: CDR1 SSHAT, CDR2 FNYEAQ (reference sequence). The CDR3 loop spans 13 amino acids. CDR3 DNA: TGTGCTAGCAGCTTAGCGGCAGGTGAAAAACTGTTTTTT. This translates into CASSLAAGEKLFF.

The CDR3 loop is CASSLSGLSETQYF. The CDR3, as DNA: TGTGCCAGCAGCTTGTCGGGGTTATCCGAGACCCAGTACTTC. The rearrangement links TRBV7-3 to TRBJ2-5; D may be TRBD2 (5 bases). The germline V gene has CDR1 SGHTA and CDR2 FQGTGA. CDR3 size: 14 residues. Trimming removed 3 bases from V and 5 bases from J, with 13 bases in between. Looking up the rest from reference TRBV7-3 and TRBJ2-5 gives the full variable domain: GAGVSQTPSNKVTEKGKYVELRCDPISGHTALYWYRQSLGQGPEFLIYFQGTGAADDSGLPNDRFFAVRPEGSVSTLKIQRTERGDSAVYLCASSLSGLSETQYFGPGTRLLVL.

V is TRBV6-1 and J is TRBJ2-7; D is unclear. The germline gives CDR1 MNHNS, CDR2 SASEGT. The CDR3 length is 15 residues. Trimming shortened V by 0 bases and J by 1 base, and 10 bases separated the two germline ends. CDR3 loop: CASSEAGTASYEQYF. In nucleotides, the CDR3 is TGTGCCAGCAGTGAAGCTGGAACAGCTTCCTACGAGCAGTACTTC.

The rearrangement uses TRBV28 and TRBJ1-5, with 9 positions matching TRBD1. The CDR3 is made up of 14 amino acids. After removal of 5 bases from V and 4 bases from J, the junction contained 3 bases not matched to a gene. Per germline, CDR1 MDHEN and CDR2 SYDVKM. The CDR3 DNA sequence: TGTGCCAGCAGTCGACAGGGGGGAAATCAGCCCCAGCATTTT. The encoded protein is CASSRQGGNQPQHF.

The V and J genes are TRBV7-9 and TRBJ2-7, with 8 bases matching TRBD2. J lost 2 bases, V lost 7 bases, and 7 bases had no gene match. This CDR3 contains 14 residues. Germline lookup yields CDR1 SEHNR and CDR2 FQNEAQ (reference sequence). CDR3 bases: TGTGCCAGCACCTTTACGGGAGGGACCTACGAGCAGTACTTC. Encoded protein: CASTFTGGTYEQYF.

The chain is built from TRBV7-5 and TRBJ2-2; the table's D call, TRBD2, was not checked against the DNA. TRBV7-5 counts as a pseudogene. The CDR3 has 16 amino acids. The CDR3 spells CVRSLGISEPPGELFF. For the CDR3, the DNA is TGTGTCAGAAGCTTAGGAATTAGCGAACCACCCGGGGAGCTGTTTTTT.

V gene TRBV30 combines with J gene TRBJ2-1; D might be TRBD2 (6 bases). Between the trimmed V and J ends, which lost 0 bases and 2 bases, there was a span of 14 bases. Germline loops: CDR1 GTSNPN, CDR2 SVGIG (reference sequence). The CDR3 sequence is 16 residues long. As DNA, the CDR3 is TGTGCCTGGAGTGTACGTAGCGGAGGGGCCTACAATGAGCAGTTCTTC. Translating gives CAWSVRSGGAYNEQFF.

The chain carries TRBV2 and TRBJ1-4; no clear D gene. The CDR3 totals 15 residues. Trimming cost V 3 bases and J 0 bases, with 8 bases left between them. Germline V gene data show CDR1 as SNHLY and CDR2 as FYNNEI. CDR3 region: CASSDSFATNEKLFF. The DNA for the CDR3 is TGTGCCAGCAGTGACAGTTTTGCAACTAATGAAAAACTGTTTTTT. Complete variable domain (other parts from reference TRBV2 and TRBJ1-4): EPEVTQTPSHQVTQMGQEVILRCVPISNHLYFYWYRQILGQKVEFLVSFYNNEISEKSEIFDDQFSVERPDGSNFTLKIRSTKLEDSAMYFCASSDSFATNEKLFFGSGTQLSVL.

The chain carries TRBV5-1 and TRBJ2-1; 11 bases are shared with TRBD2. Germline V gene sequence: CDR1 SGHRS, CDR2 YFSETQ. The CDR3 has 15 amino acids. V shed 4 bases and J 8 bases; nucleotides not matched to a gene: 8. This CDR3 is CASSLTSGSADEQFF. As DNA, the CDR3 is TGCGCCAGCAGCCTAACTAGCGGGAGCGCCGATGAGCAGTTCTTC.

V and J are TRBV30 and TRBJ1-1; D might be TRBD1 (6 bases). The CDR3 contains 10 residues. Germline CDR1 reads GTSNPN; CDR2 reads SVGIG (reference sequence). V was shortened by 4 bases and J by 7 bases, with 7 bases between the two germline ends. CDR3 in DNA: TGTGCCTGGAACAGGGTTGAAGCTTTCTTT. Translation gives CAWNRVEAFF.

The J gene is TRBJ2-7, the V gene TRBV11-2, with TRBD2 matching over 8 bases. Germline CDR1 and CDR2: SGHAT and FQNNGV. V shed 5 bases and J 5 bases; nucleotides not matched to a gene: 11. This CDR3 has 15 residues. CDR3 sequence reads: CASSALEAGVHEQYF. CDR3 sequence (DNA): TGTGCCAGCAGCGCCCTGGAAGCGGGAGTCCACGAGCAGTACTTC.

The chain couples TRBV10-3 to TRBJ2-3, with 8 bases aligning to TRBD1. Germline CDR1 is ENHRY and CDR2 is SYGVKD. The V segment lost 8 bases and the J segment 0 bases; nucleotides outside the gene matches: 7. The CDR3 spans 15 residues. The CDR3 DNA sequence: TGTGCCATCTCGGACAGGGAGACTAGCACAGATACGCAGTATTTT. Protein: CAISDRETSTDTQYF.

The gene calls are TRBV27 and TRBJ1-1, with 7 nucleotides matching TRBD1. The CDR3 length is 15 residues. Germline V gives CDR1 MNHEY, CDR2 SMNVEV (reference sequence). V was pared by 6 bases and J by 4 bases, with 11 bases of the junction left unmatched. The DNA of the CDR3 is TGTGCCAGCAGACTCCTTCGACAGGGATTCACTGAAGCTTTCTTT. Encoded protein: CASRLLRQGFTEAFF.

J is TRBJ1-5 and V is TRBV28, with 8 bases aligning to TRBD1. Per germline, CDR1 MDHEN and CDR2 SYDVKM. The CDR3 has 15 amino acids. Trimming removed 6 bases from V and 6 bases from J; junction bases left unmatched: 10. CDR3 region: CASRGLAGGVQPQHF. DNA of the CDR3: TGTGCCAGCAGGGGGCTCGCAGGGGGCGTTCAGCCCCAGCATTTT.